This record looks at one T cell receptor beta chain sequence and its context. Its cognate antigen is unknown. The CDR3 is made up of 10 amino acids. V lost 8 bases, J lost 2 bases, and 4 bases lay in between. Germline CDR1 and CDR2: MDHEN and SYDVKM. The data were taken from a study of cytomegalovirus exposure and HLA in healthy donors. Across the whole study: T cells numbering around 170 million yielded 90 million to 140 million unique TCR beta sequences in an earlier analysis. Study findings and constraints: A later analysis linked a missense DCLRE1C variant to TCR beta V- and J-gene trimming.

PCR amplification relied on 60 Vbeta primers (plus 13 Jbeta primers). Assay used: immunoSEQ multiplex PCR; TCRdb lists only in-frame clones, some missing. This repertoire shows about 270,000 clones, roughly 89% found once; its top ten account for 3.5% to 4%. Sequenced sample: PBMCs. The chain couples TRBV28 to TRBJ2-7; D is undetermined. This clonotype originated in a middle-aged man in good health and CMV-seropositive. CDR3 in amino acids: CASGPYEQYF. CDR3 coding DNA: TGTGCCAGCGGGCCCTACGAGCAGTACTTC.